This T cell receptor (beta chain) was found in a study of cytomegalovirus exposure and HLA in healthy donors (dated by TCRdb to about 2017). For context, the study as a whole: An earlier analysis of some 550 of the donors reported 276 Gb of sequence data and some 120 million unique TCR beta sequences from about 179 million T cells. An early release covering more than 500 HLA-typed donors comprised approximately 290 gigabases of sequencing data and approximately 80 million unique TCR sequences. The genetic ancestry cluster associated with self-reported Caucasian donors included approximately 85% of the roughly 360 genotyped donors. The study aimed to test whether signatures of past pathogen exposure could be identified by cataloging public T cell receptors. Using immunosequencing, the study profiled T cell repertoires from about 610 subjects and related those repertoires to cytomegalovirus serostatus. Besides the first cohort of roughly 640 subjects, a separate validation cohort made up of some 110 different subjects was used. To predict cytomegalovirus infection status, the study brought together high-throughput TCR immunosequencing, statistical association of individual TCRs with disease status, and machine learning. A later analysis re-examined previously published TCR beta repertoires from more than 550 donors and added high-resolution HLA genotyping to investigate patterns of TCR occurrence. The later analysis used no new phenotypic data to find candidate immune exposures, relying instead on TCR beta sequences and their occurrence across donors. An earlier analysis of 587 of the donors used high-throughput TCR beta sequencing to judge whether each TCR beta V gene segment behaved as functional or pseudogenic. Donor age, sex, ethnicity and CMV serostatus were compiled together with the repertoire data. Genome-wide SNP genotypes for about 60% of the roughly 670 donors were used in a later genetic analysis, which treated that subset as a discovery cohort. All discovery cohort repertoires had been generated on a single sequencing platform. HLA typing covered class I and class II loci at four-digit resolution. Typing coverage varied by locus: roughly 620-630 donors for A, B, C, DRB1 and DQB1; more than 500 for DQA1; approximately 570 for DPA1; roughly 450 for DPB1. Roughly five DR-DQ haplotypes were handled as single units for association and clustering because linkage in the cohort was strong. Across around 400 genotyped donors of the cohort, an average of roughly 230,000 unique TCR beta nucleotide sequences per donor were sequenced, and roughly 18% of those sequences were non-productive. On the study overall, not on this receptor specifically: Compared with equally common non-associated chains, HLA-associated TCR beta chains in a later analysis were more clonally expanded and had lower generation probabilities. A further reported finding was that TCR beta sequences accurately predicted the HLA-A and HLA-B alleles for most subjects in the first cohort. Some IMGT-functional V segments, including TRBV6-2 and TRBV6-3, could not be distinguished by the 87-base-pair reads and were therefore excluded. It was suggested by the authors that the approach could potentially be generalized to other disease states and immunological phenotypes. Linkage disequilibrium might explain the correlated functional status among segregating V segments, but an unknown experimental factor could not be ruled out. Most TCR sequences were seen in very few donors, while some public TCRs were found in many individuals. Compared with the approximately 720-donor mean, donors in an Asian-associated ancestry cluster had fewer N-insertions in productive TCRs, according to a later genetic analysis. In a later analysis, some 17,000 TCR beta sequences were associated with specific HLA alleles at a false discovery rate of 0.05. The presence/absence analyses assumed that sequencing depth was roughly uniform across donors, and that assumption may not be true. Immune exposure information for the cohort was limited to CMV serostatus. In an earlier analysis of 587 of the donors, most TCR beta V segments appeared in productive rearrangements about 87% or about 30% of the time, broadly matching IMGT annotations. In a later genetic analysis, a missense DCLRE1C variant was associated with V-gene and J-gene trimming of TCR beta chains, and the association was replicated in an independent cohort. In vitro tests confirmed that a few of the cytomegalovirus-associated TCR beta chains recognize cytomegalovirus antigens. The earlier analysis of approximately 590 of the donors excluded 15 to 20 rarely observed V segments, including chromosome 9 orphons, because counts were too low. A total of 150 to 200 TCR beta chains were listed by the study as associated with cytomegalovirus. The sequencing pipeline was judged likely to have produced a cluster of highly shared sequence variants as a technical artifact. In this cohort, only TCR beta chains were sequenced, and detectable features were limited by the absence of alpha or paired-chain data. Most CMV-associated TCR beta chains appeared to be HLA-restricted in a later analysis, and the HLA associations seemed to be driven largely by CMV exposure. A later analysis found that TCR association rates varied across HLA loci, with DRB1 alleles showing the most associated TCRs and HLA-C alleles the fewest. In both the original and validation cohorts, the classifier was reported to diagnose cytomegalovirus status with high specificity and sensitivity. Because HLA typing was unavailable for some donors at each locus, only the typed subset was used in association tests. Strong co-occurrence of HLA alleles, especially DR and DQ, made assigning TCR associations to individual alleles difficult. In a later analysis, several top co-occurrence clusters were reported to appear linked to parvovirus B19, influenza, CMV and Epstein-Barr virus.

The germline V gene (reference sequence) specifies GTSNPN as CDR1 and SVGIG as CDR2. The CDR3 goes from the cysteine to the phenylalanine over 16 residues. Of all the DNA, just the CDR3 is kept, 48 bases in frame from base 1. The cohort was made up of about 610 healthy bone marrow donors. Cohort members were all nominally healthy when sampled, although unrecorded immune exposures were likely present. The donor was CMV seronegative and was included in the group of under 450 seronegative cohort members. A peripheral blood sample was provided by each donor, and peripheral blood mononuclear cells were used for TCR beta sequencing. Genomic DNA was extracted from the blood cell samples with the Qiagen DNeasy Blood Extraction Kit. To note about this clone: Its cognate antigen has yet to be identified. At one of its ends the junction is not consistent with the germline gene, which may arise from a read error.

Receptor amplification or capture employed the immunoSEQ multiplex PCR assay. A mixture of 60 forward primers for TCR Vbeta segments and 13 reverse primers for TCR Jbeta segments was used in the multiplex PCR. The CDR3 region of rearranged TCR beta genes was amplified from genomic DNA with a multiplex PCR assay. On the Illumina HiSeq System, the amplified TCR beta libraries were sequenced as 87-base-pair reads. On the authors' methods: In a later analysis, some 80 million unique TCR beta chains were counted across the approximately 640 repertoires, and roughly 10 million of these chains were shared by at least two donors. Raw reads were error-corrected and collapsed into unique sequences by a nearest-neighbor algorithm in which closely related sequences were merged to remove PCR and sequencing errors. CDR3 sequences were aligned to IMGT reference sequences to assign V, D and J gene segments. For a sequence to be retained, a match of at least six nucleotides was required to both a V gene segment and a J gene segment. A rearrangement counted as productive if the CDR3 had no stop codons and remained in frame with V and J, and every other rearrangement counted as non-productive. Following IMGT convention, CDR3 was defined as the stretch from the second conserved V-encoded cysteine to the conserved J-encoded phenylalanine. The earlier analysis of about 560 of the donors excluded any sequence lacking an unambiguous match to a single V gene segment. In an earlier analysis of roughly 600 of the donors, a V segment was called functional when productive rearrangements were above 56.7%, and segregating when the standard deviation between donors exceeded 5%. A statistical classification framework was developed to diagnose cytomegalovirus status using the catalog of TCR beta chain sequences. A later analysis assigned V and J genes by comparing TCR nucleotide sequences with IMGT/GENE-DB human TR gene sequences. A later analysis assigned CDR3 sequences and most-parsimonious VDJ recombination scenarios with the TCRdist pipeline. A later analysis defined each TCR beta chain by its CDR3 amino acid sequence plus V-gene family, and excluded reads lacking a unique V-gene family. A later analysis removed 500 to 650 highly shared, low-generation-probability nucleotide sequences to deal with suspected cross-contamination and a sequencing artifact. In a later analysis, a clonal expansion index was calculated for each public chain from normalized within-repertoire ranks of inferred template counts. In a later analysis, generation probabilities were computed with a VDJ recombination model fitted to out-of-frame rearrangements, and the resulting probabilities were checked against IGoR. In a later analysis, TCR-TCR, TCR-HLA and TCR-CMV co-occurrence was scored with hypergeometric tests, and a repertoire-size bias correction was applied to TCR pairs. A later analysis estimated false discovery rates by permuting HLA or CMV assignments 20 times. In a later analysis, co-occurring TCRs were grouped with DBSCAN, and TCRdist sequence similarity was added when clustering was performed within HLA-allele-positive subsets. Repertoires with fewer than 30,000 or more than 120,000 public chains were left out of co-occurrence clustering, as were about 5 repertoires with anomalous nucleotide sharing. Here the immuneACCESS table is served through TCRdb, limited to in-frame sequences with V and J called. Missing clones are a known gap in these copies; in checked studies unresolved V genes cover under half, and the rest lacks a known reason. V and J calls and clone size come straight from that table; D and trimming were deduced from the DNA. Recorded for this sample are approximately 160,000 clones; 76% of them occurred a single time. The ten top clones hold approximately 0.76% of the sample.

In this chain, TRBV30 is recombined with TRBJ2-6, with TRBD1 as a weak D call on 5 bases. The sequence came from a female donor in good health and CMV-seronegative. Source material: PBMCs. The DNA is TGTGCCTGGAGTGAACCCCAGAGTGCTGGGGCCAACGGCCTGACTTTC. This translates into CAWSEPQSAGANGLTF.